This T cell receptor beta chain was recorded in a study of shared clonotypes between healthy human individuals. Looked up from germline, CDR1 is SNHLY and CDR2 is FYNNEI. CDR3 length: 15 residues. The J segment lost 7 bases and the V segment lost 6 bases, leaving 8 bases of the junction unmatched. Caucasian adults living in Nashville, Tennessee, provided all samples. This clone was recorded once. This sample includes further DNA sequences coding for the same CDR3. Sequencing used immunoSEQ multiplex PCR; TCRdb keeps in-frame clones, though not all of them. The sample has more than 850,000 clones; around 82% are singletons.

Sequenced material: memory CD4+ T cells from PBMCs. Subset in this sample: CD45RA-negative fraction. V and J are TRBV2 and TRBJ2-1; 11 bases fit TRBD1. This receptor was obtained from a young man in good health. Some clones in this sample may be carry-over from other donors' samples. The CDR3 loop is CASSPGQGARNEQFF. The CDR3 bases are TGTGCCAGCAGCCCTGGACAGGGGGCACGGAATGAGCAGTTCTTC.